The next 30 T cell receptor beta chains were all read from a single sample in a study of T cell repertoires in cytomegalovirus infection. No antigen is known for these receptors. TCRdb fed the reads into MiXCR, producing one record per CDR3 protein. The sample has some 900,000 distinct CDR3 sequences; 30% to 35% are singletons. The sample here was cultured CD8+ T cells from PBMCs, taken from culture after CMV antigen stimulation. The receptors shown here come from a human donor in good health (CMV status not recorded). Some clones in this sample may be carry-over from other donors' samples.

Worth noting for this clonotype: Germline and junction disagree at one end, which may indicate a read error. The gene calls are TRBV28 and TRBJ2-3, with D tentatively TRBD2 (5 bases). CDR1 is MDHEN, CDR2 SYDVKM, per germline. This CDR3 is built from 14 residues. The CDR3 protein is CVSSLLGVTDTQYF. For the CDR3, the DNA is TGTGTCAGCAGTTTACTCGGGGTAACAGATACGCAGTATTTT.

The table lists this clonotype with a few counts. The rearrangement uses TRBV7-6 and TRBJ2-3, with 8 bases fitting TRBD1. With 6 bases clipped from V and 5 bases from J, the junction kept 4 bases outside the gene matches. The CDR3 is 13 amino acids. Germline V gives CDR1 SGHVS, CDR2 FNYEAQ. CDR3 sequence: CASRQGAEDTQYF. In nucleotides, the CDR3 is TGTGCCAGCAGGCAGGGGGCGGAAGATACGCAGTATTTT.

The chain links TRBV15 to TRBJ2-4, with no clear D. The CDR3 runs 13 residues. Germline CDR1 LNHNV, CDR2 YYDKDF (reference sequence). V was clipped by 3 bases and J by 7 bases, with 10 bases between them. In nucleotides, the CDR3 is TGTGCCACCAGCAGTCCCCCTGATAACATTCAGTACTTC. Protein product: CATSSPPDNIQYF.

In its sample, this clonotype was seen a few times. J is TRBJ1-1 and V is TRBV6-2 or TRBV6-3; D gene uncertain. Germline V CDR1 and CDR2: MNHEY, SVGEGT. CDR3 size: 14 residues. V gave up 4 bases and J gave up 0 bases, with 9 bases separating them. This CDR3 reads CASSSDLMNTEAFF. The CDR3 DNA reads as TGTGCCAGCAGTTCAGATCTCATGAACACTGAAGCTTTCTTT.

The chain couples TRBV7-9 to TRBJ1-4; D gene uncertain. CDR3 length: 12 residues. Germline CDR1 is SEHNR and CDR2 is FQNEAQ (reference sequence). Trimming left V 8 bases short and J 8 bases short, with 12 bases between. For the CDR3, the DNA is TGTGCCAGCGGACTCCGCGAGGAAAAACTGTTTTTT. Translating it yields CASGLREEKLFF.

This clonotype was recorded only once. This chain connects TRBV4-1 to TRBJ2-2; TRBD2 agrees at 16 bases. V lost 4 bases to trimming and J lost 9 bases; unmatched junction nucleotides: 8. This CDR3 contains 17 residues. Germline V lookup: CDR1 MGHRA, CDR2 YSYEKL. CDR3 nucleotides: TGCGCCAGCAGCCCCGGGACTAGCGGGGGGGTTGGAAGGGAGCTGTTTTTT. Protein sequence: CASSPGTSGGVGRELFF.

This clonotype has more than one count but fewer than ten. V usage is TRBV7-6 and J usage is TRBJ2-3; no firm D call. This CDR3 has 20 amino acids. Looked up from germline, CDR1 is SGHVS and CDR2 is FNYEAQ. V lost 0 bases and J lost 1, with 23 bases in between. The CDR3 loop is CASSLAETVGGVFRTDTQYF. As DNA, the CDR3 is TGTGCCAGCAGCTTAGCGGAGACCGTCGGTGGGGTCTTTCGCACAGATACGCAGTATTTT.

The J gene is TRBJ1-1, the V gene TRBV25-1; 9 bases align to TRBD1. The CDR3 is made up of 16 amino acids. Losses at the gene ends were 0 bases for V and 0 bases for J; bases not matched to a gene: 2. Germline CDR1 MGHDK, CDR2 SYGVNS. The CDR3 nucleotides read TGTGCCAGCAGTGAATATGGGACAGGGATGAACACTGAAGCTTTCTTT. As protein: CASSEYGTGMNTEAFF.

Comments on this clonotype: One junction end does not reproduce the germline sequence, and a read error may be involved. The gene calls are TRBV12-3 or TRBV12-4 and TRBJ1-2; D gene unclear. This CDR3 is built from 19 residues. The CDR3 sequence: CASSFPPRSNSPLNYDYTF. The CDR3 nucleotides are TGTGCCAGCAGTTTTCCACCAAGATCCAACTCACCCCTTAACTATGACTACACCTTC.

This clonotype was counted a few times. The chain links TRBV7-9 to TRBJ2-4; TRBD1 is a possible D gene (6 bases). The CDR3 has 15 amino acids. Germline V gives CDR1 SEHNR, CDR2 FQNEAQ (reference sequence). V was clipped by 4 bases and J by 2 bases, with 12 bases between them. CDR3 coding DNA: TGTGCCAGCAGCTCCCGGGACACCTCCAAAAACATTCAGTACTTC. Amino acid sequence: CASSSRDTSKNIQYF. Variable domain in full (rest from reference TRBV7-9 and TRBJ2-4): DTGVSQNPRHKITKRGQNVTFRCDPISEHNRLYWYRQTLGQGPEFLTYFQNEAQLEKSRLLSDRFSAERPKGSFSTLEIQRTEQGDSAMYLCASSSRDTSKNIQYFGAGTRLSVL.

This clonotype was counted many times. The CDR3 loop is CASSRGAGEQYV. DNA of the CDR3: TGTGCCAGCAGTCGTGGGGCCGGCGAGCAGTACGTC. The chain recombines TRBV12-3 or TRBV12-4 with TRBJ2-7; tentatively, D is TRBD1 (5 bases). The V end lost 5 bases, the J end lost 6 bases, and 11 bases lay between the germline ends. There are 12 residues in the CDR3.

This clonotype was counted between two and nine times. The J gene is TRBJ2-2, the V gene TRBV7-9; D not certain. The CDR3 has 12 residues. From germline, CDR1 is SEHNR and CDR2 FQNEAQ (reference sequence). Trimming stripped 8 bases from V and 4 bases from J, with 8 bases between. The CDR3 spells CASFWGTGELFF. In nucleotides, the CDR3 is TGTGCCAGCTTCTGGGGCACCGGGGAGCTGTTTTTT.

The chain links TRBV5-8 to TRBJ1-1; no clear D gene. Looked up from germline, CDR1 is SGHTS and CDR2 is YDEGEE. V dropped 1 base and J dropped 2 bases, with 15 bases sitting between them. This CDR3 is built from 16 residues. CDR3 loop: CASSLQLAGPNTEAFF. CDR3 sequence (DNA): TGTGCCAGCAGCTTGCAACTTGCTGGACCCAACACTGAAGCTTTCTTT.

This clonotype was observed many times. The chain couples TRBV7-8 to TRBJ1-1, with 9 bases that match TRBD1. The CDR3 sequence is 14 residues long. Germline trimming cut 5 bases from V and 3 bases from J; bases unmatched to any gene: 4. CDR1 is SGHVS, CDR2 FQNEAQ, per germline. CDR3 nucleotide sequence: TGTGCCAGCAGCCGGGACAGGGAGGACACTGAAGCTTTCTTT. Translating gives CASSRDREDTEAFF.

The J gene is TRBJ2-7, the V gene TRBV2; no clear D gene. This CDR3 spans 14 amino acids. The ends were cut back, 2 bases at V and 3 bases at J, with 11 bases in the middle. CDR1 and CDR2 from the germline V gene are SNHLY and FYNNEI. This CDR3 is CASSEIVKNYEQYF. The DNA of the CDR3 is TGTGCCAGCAGTGAAATTGTGAAAAACTACGAGCAGTACTTC.

The table lists this clonotype with a few counts. The chain is built from TRBV29-1 and TRBJ2-5; no definite D call. V shed 0 bases and J shed 5 bases, with 13 bases lying between them. The CDR3 length is 14 residues. Germline V gene data show CDR1 as SQVTM and CDR2 as ANQGSEA. In nucleotides, the CDR3 is TGCAGCGTTGAAGATACGAAGGTAGGGGAGACCCAGTACTTC. Protein: CSVEDTKVGETQYF.

This clonotype was picked up a small number of times. This chain uses TRBV27 with TRBJ1-2; possibly TRBD1 for D (6 bases). The ends were cut back, 2 bases at V and 5 bases at J, with 12 bases in the middle. This CDR3 has 14 residues. The germline V gene encodes CDR1 MNHEY and CDR2 SMNVEV (reference sequence). CDR3 DNA: TGTGCCAGCAGTTTAGACGGGGGCAGTTATGGCTACACCTTC. Its protein is CASSLDGGSYGYTF.

V is TRBV4-1 and J is TRBJ1-1; 9 bases line up with TRBD1. The trim removed 3 bases at V and 4 bases at J, leaving 3 bases unmatched. The CDR3 loop spans 14 amino acids. Germline V lookup: CDR1 MGHRA, CDR2 YSYEKL. This CDR3 is CASSQGQGITEAFF. The CDR3 DNA sequence: TGCGCCAGCAGCCAGGGACAGGGCATCACTGAAGCTTTCTTT.

The rearrangement uses TRBV7-9 and TRBJ2-3; D may be TRBD1 (6 bases). Germline CDR1 reads SEHNR; CDR2 reads FQNEAQ (reference sequence). The CDR3 has 15 residues. Trimming stripped 6 bases from V and 6 bases from J, with 19 bases between. The CDR3 DNA is TGTGCCAGCAGGGAAGGGACATACCCCGGGGATACGCAGTATTTT. It codes for CASREGTYPGDTQYF.

This clonotype was observed once. The rearrangement joins TRBV3-1 to TRBJ2-5; no firm D call. V lost 0 bases and J lost 5, with 13 bases in between. The CDR3 covers 15 residues. Germline CDR1 reads LGHDT; CDR2 reads YNNKEL (reference sequence). This CDR3 reads CASSQDAGPRETQYF. In DNA, the CDR3 is TGTGCCAGCAGCCAAGATGCAGGTCCCCGGGAGACCCAGTACTTC.

The V and J genes are TRBV27 and TRBJ2-1; 9 bases are a match to TRBD1. Germline V gives CDR1 MNHEY, CDR2 SMNVEV (reference sequence). V trimming: 8 bases; J trimming: 4 bases; junction bases outside the gene matches: 9. This CDR3 contains 15 residues. CDR3 region: CASRQGQGSYNEQFF. The CDR3 nucleotides are TGTGCCAGCCGACAGGGACAGGGTAGTTACAATGAGCAGTTCTTC.

There are a few counts of this clonotype. V is TRBV6-1 and J is TRBJ2-7, with D perhaps matching TRBD2 (6 bases). This CDR3 is built from 13 residues. V was clipped by 9 bases and J by 4 bases, with 16 bases between them. The V gene's germline CDR1 is MNHNS and CDR2 SASEGT. In DNA, the CDR3 is TGTGCCAGTGGAGGGGTCTCGGGGTACGAGCAGTACTTC. Amino acid sequence: CASGGVSGYEQYF.

V gene TRBV12-3 or TRBV12-4 combines with J gene TRBJ2-6; 11 bases match TRBD1. The CDR3 extends over 18 amino acids. The ends lost 6 bases at V and 2 bases at J; junction bases unmatched: 9. CDR3 region: CASSLVGQGAAGANVLTF. The DNA for the CDR3 is TGTGCCAGCAGCCTCGTAGGACAGGGGGCTGCTGGGGCCAACGTCCTGACTTTC.

This clonotype was recorded a few times. The chain joins TRBV28 to TRBJ2-2; 7 bases line up with TRBD1. CDR3 size: 15 residues. J was trimmed by 5 bases and V by 2 bases; bases with no gene match: 5. Germline V gene lookup returns CDR1 MDHEN and CDR2 SYDVKM. CDR3 nucleotides: TGTGCCAGCAGTTTAATGACAGGGCGGACCGGGGAGCTGTTTTTT. Its protein is CASSLMTGRTGELFF.

With regard to this clonotype: Germline and junction disagree at one end, which may indicate a read error. The chain carries TRBV6-1 and TRBJ1-1; D perhaps matches TRBD1 (5 bases). The CDR3 has 14 residues. CDR1 and CDR2 from the germline V gene are MNHNS and SASEGT. CDR3 amino acids: CASTFLGTNNEAFF. CDR3 bases: TGTGCCAGCACCTTTTTGGGGACGAACAATGAAGCTTTCTTT.

This clonotype was observed a handful of times. The chain couples TRBV15 to TRBJ2-5; 9 positions agree with TRBD2. The CDR3 sequence is 19 residues long. Looked up from germline, CDR1 is LNHNV and CDR2 is YYDKDF (reference sequence). The junction had 16 bases not matched to a gene; V was cut back by 1 base and J by 4 bases. The CDR3 nucleotides are TGTGCCACCAGCAGAGCTATTCGGTTAGCGGGGGAAGTGAGAGAGACCCAGTACTTC. Translated: CATSRAIRLAGEVRETQYF.

V is TRBV27 and J is TRBJ1-2, with TRBD1 matching 7 bases. With 1 base clipped from V and 8 bases from J, the junction kept 10 bases outside the gene matches. The CDR3 has 15 amino acids. Germline CDR1 is MNHEY and CDR2 is SMNVEV (reference sequence). The CDR3 protein is CASSLWQGDYRGYTF. As DNA, the CDR3 is TGTGCCAGCAGTTTATGGCAGGGGGATTATAGAGGCTACACCTTC.

V is TRBV19 and J is TRBJ2-1; 9 bases agree with TRBD2. The length of the CDR3 is 14 residues. The germline CDR1 and CDR2 sequences are LNHDA and SQIVND (reference sequence). The ends lost 8 bases at V and 8 bases at J; junction bases unmatched: 10. CDR3 loop: CASSAGGPGYEQFF. DNA of the CDR3: TGTGCCAGTTCCGCGGGGGGGCCGGGCTATGAGCAGTTCTTC.

Only a few counts were recorded for this clonotype. The V and J genes are TRBV6-2 or TRBV6-3 and TRBJ2-1, with D perhaps TRBD2 (6 bases). The germline V gene has CDR1 MNHEY and CDR2 SVGEGT. Trimming cost V 6 bases and J 3 bases, with 6 bases left between them. The CDR3 is made up of 12 amino acids. In DNA form, the CDR3 reads TGTGCCAGCAGGCGGGACTACAATGAGCAGTTCTTC. Its protein product is CASRRDYNEQFF.

The chain uses TRBV5-4 and TRBJ2-7; D uncertain. The CDR3 runs 13 residues. With 4 bases removed from V and 5 bases from J, the gap between germline ends came to 13 bases. CDR1 is SGHNT and CDR2 is YYREEE in the germline V gene (reference sequence). This CDR3 reads CASSRRQTDEQYF. The DNA of the CDR3 is TGTGCCAGCAGCCGTCGCCAGACGGACGAGCAGTACTTC.